The sample holds a few counts of the clone carrying this TCR beta chain. Its antigen is not known. Patient tissue came from resections in Japan or China, 2014–2017. Each case's diagnosis was confirmed by two pathologists on H&E. This entry comes from a study of immune evolution from preneoplasia to lung adenocarcinoma. Study-level points and caveats: Clonality was highest in normal lung, lower in later-stage lesions apparently.

Data came from immunoSEQ multiplex PCR; TCRdb stores just in-frame clones and leaves some out. The data contain about 5,000 clones, 75% to 85% of them singletons. Sample: FFPE adjacent normal lung tissue. This sequence originates from a donor aged 70 or over with lung adenocarcinoma.

CDR3 nucleotides: TGTGCCAGCAGCTTCGCCAGCTTGGGTGAGCAGTTCTTC. Translation gives CASSFASLGEQFF. The J gene is TRBJ2-1, the V gene TRBV11-1; D is unclear. Germline CDR1 and CDR2: SGHAT and FQDESV (reference sequence). Trimming stripped 3 bases from V and 9 bases from J, with 12 bases between. The CDR3 has 13 residues.